The present T cell receptor (beta chain) was sequenced within a study of CD8+ T cells in alopecia areata. The sequencing template was cDNA reverse transcribed from extracted RNA. Only in-frame clones appear in the TCRdb table, and some are missing; sequencing was by immunoSEQ multiplex PCR. This table has 95,000 to 100,000 clones, roughly 60% appearing once. Germline V CDR1 and CDR2: SQVTM, ANQGSEA. The CDR3 spans 12 residues. V gave up 3 bases and J gave up 3 bases, with 9 bases separating them. Sample treatment: oral pan-JAK inhibitor, 5-10 mg twice daily. The specimen comprised CD8+ T cells sorted from blood, sampled at roughly week 58, from a patient treated with tofacitinib. The chain carries TRBV29-1 and TRBJ2-7, with D hard to call. The sequence derives from a human donor with alopecia areata. CDR3: CSVEGRHYEQYF. The DNA for the CDR3 is TGCAGCGTTGAGGGCAGACACTACGAGCAGTACTTC.